The sequence of this TCR beta chain was determined in a study of blood T cells in healthy people across ages. Study results and caveats: Unsorted PBMCs ruled out conclusive naive versus antigen-experienced comparison. One million T cells yielded diversity estimates that were considered underestimates.

Notes on this clonotype: The antigen remains undetermined.

Then a second PCR, running roughly 7 to 11 cycles, was carried out with a sample-barcoded 5' primer and a J-beta primer mix. A tag from a template-switch adaptor with 12 random nucleotides marked each cDNA molecule. TCRdb recomputed calls from the 5' RACE reads with MiXCR, one row per CDR3 protein. The data show 800,000 to 900,000 distinct CDR3 sequences, about 62% seen once. Per germline, CDR1 GTSNPN and CDR2 SVGIG (reference sequence). The CDR3 loop spans 16 amino acids. Trimming pared 5 bases from V and 0 bases from J, leaving 17 bases between. The TCR originated in a young man in good health. The chain recombines TRBV30 with TRBJ2-4; TRBD1 or TRBD2 may be the D gene (5 bases each). The sequencing sample was made of blood. The CDR3 region has the DNA TGTGCCTGGGCTGTTGGGGGAATGGGAGCCAAAAACATTCAGTACTTC. Protein sequence: CAWAVGGMGAKNIQYF.